This TCR beta chain was documented in a study of blood T cell repertoires in COVID-19. The wider study: COVID-19 samples, acute and convalescent, were from the United States, Italy and Spain. Nucleic acid was either cDNA or gDNA, and it came from T cells, B-cell-depleted T cells, or PBMCs.

The table came from immunoSEQ multiplex PCR; TCRdb's copy has only in-frame clones and leaves some out. The profile shows approximately 230,000 clones, about 80% of them singletons. The length of the CDR3 is 13 residues. With V trimmed by 5 bases and J by 1 base, 0 bases remained unmatched. CDR1 SNHLY and CDR2 FYNNEI come from the germline V gene. Sequencing was done on a sample of peripheral blood. The chain links TRBV2 to TRBJ2-5, with 8 nucleotides matching TRBD2. This sequence was found in an elderly man with acute or convalescent COVID-19. CDR3 coding DNA: TGTGCCAGCAGTAGCGGGGGCCAAGAGACCCAGTACTTC. Its translation: CASSSGGQETQYF.